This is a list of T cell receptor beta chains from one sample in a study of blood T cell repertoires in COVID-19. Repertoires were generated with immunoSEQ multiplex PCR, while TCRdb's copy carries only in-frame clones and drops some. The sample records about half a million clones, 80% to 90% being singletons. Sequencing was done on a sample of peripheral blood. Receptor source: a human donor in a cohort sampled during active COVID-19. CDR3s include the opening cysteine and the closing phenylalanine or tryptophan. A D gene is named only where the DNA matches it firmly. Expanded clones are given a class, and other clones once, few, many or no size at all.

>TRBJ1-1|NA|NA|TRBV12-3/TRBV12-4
CASSGQLNTEAFF
TGTGCCAGCAGTGGACAGCTGAACACTGAAGCTTTCTTT
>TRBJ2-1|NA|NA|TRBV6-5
CASSQDFYSYNEQFF
TGTGCCAGCAGTCAGGACTTCTACTCCTACAATGAGCAGTTCTTC
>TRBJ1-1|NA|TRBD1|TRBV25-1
CASSPKTGASTEAFF
TGTGCCAGCAGCCCTAAGACAGGGGCCAGCACTGAAGCTTTCTTT
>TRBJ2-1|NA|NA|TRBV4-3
CASSQADNEQFF
TGCGCCAGCAGCCAAGCAGACAATGAGCAGTTCTTC
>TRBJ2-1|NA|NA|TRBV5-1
CASSLPRASYNEQFF
TGCGCCAGCAGCTTGCCCAGGGCTTCCTACAATGAGCAGTTCTTC
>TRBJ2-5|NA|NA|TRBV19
CASSVRPQGETQYF
TGTGCCAGTAGTGTCAGGCCCCAAGGAGAGACCCAGTACTTC
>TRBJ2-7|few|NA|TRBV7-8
CASKLGRTTYEQYF
TGTGCCAGCAAACTGGGGCGGACTACCTACGAGCAGTACTTC
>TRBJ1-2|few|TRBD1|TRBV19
CASSRDRVNGYTF
TGTGCCAGTAGCAGGGACAGGGTTAATGGCTACACCTTC
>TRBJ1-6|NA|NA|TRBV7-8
CASSLIVDNSPLHF
TGTGCCAGCAGCTTAATAGTGGATAATTCACCCCTCCACTTT
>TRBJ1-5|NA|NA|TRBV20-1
CSASRGSQGQPQHF
TGCAGTGCTAGTAGGGGGAGCCAGGGTCAGCCCCAGCATTTT
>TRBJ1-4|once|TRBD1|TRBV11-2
CASSFDRQGRQKLFF
TGTGCCAGCAGCTTCGACCGACAGGGGCGGCAAAAACTGTTTTTT
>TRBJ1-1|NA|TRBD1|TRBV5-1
CASSVGQGTNTEAFF
TGCGCCAGCAGCGTGGGACAGGGGACGAACACTGAAGCTTTCTTT
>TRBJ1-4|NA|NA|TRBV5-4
CASSLGRAGEKLFF
TGTGCCAGCAGCTTGGGGAGGGCGGGTGAAAAACTGTTTTTT
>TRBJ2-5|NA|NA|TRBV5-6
CASSFITGQETQYF
TGTGCCAGCAGCTTTATCACAGGACAAGAGACCCAGTACTTC
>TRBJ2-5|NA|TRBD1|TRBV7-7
CASSSDRGSETQYF
TGTGCTAGCAGCTCGGACAGGGGCTCAGAGACCCAGTACTTC
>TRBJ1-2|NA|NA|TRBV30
CAWSKGNYGYTF
TGTGCCTGGAGTAAGGGGAACTATGGCTACACCTTC
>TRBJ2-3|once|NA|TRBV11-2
CASSLAFRAGSRDTQYF
TGTGCCAGCAGCTTAGCCTTTAGGGCGGGCTCTAGGGATACGCAGTATTTT
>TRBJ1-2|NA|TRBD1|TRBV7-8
CASSPGDRPLYYGYTF
TGTGCCAGCAGCCCGGGGGACAGGCCCTTATACTATGGCTACACCTTC
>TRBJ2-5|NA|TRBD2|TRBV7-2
CASSRTSGSEETQYF
TGTGCCAGCAGCCGGACTAGCGGGAGCGAGGAGACCCAGTACTTC
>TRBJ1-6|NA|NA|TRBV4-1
CASSLGASKSPLHF
TGCGCCAGCAGCTTAGGGGCTTCAAAGTCACCCCTCCACTTT
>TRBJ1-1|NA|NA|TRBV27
CASIPLGGHGITEAFF
TGTGCCAGCATTCCCCTGGGGGGTCACGGTATCACTGAAGCTTTCTTT
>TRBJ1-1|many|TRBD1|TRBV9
CASSRQGELNTEAFF
TGTGCCAGCAGTCGACAGGGCGAGTTGAATACTGAAGCTTTCTTT
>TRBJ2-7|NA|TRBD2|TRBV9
CASSVTAGGEQYF
TGTGCCAGCAGCGTAACAGCGGGAGGCGAGCAGTACTTC
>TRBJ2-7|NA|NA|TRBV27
CASGLAHEQYF
TGTGCCAGCGGATTAGCTCACGAGCAGTACTTC
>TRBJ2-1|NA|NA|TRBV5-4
CASSLAGAAIHNEQFF
TGTGCCAGCAGCTTGGCCGGAGCAGCCATCCACAATGAGCAGTTCTTC
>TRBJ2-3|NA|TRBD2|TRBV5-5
CASSLAGGTITDTQYF
TGTGCCAGCAGCTTGGCCGGGGGGACCATCACAGATACGCAGTATTTT
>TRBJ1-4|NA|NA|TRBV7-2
CASSPSGVGEKLFF
TGTGCCAGCAGCCCCTCGGGGGTAGGTGAAAAACTGTTTTTT
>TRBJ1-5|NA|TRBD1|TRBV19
CASSIRQGAHIQPQHF
TGTGCCAGTAGTATCCGGCAGGGGGCGCATATTCAGCCCCAGCATTTT
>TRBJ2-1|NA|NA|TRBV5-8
CASSSRWEQFF
TGTGCCAGCAGCTCCAGGTGGGAGCAGTTCTTC
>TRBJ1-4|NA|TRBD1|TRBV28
CASSHRGPGEKLFF
TGTGCCAGCAGCCACAGGGGGCCGGGTGAAAAACTGTTTTTT
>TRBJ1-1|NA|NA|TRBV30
CAWRTDTEAAFF
TGTGCCTGGAGGACGGACACCGAGGCAGCTTTCTTT
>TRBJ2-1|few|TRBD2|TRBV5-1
CASRARGGGDYNEQFF
TGCGCCAGCAGAGCGAGGGGCGGGGGAGACTACAATGAGCAGTTCTTC
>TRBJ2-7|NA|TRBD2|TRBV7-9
CASSPELAGWSSYEQYF
TGTGCCAGCAGCCCCGAACTAGCGGGGTGGAGCTCCTACGAGCAGTACTTC
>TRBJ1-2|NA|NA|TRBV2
CAGRVSGGYTF
TGTGCCGGCAGGGTTAGCGGAGGCTACACCTTC
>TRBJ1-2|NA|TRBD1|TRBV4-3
CASSQTGTGGNGYTF
TGCGCCAGCAGCCAGACCGGGACAGGGGGCAATGGCTACACCTTC
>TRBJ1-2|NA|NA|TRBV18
CASSLGGAGYGYTF
TGTGCCAGCTCACTGGGAGGAGCGGGCTATGGCTACACCTTC
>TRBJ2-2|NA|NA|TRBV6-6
CASSPVGSRRNTGELFF
TGTGCCAGCAGTCCGGTCGGGTCCCGGCGGAACACCGGGGAGCTGTTTTTT
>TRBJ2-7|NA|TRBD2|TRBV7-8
CASSFRLAASSYEQYF
TGTGCCAGCAGCTTTCGACTAGCCGCAAGCTCCTACGAGCAGTACTTC
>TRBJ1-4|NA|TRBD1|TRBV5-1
CASSFEGSGTGSEKLFF
TGCGCCAGCAGCTTTGAAGGCTCCGGGACAGGTAGTGAAAAACTGTTTTTT
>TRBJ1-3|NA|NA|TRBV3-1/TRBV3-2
CASSPTGNTIYF
TGTGCCAGCAGCCCAACTGGAAACACCATATATTTT
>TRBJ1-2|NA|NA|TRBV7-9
CASSHSPLDYGYTF
TGTGCCAGCAGCCATAGCCCCTTGGACTATGGCTACACCTTC
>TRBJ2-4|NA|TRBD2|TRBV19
CASSIASPRGRAWAKNIQYF
TGTGCCAGTAGTATAGCCTCCCCACGGGGGAGGGCCTGGGCCAAAAACATTCAGTACTTC